Shown below are 9 T cell receptor beta chains from a single sample sequenced in a study of cytotoxic CD8 clonotypes in ibrutinib-treated CLL. Here immunoSEQ multiplex PCR was the method, and the copy in TCRdb shows in-frame clones only, minus some. Among 150,000 to 250,000 clones listed, 72% were seen once. The sample in question was PBMCs, obtained after 24 months of ibrutinib treatment. These receptors were collected from a human donor with chronic lymphocytic leukemia.

The chain uses TRBV7-2 and TRBJ2-3; D might be TRBD2 (5 bases). The V and J ends lost 2 bases and 2 bases respectively, with 11 bases between them. Germline values: CDR1 SGHTA, CDR2 FQGNSA. The CDR3 contains 15 residues. The CDR3 protein is CASSLPGVITDTQYF. CDR3 coding DNA: TGTGCCAGCAGCTTACCCGGGGTCATCACAGATACGCAGTATTTT. The variable domain in full, with the rest retrieved from reference TRBV7-2 and TRBJ2-3, is GAGVSQSPSNKVTEKGKDVELRCDPISGHTALYWYRQSLGQGLEFLIYFQGNSAPDKSGLPSDRFSAERTGGSVSTLTIQRTQQEDSAVYLCASSLPGVITDTQYFGPGTRLTVL.

This clone appeared once. This chain links TRBV6-1 with TRBJ1-2, with D hard to call. The V and J ends lost 6 bases and 3 bases respectively, with 8 bases between them. There are 12 residues in the CDR3. Per germline, CDR1 MNHNS and CDR2 SASEGT. The CDR3 nucleotides are TGTGCCAGCAGAGAAACAGACTATGGCTACACCTTC. It translates to CASRETDYGYTF.

The chain has TRBV30 and TRBJ1-3, with unresolved D. CDR1 GTSNPN and CDR2 SVGIG come from the germline V gene (reference sequence). The CDR3 is 12 residues long. The CDR3 sequence is CANGPSGNTIYF. The CDR3, as DNA: TGTGCAAACGGGCCCTCTGGAAACACCATATATTTT.

CDR3 residues: CSVEERGQGNYEQYF. The CDR3 DNA sequence: TGCAGCGTTGAAGAAAGGGGACAGGGGAATTACGAGCAGTACTTC. The chain employs TRBV29-1 and TRBJ2-7, with 10 bases matching TRBD1. Germline V gene lookup returns CDR1 SQVTM and CDR2 ANQGSEA. V lost 0 bases to trimming and J lost 4 bases; unmatched junction nucleotides: 6. The CDR3 extends over 15 amino acids.

J is TRBJ2-7 and V is TRBV29-1; perhaps TRBD2 as D (5 bases). With 4 bases removed from V and 3 bases from J, the gap between germline ends came to 13 bases. The CDR3 runs 13 residues. The germline CDR1 and CDR2 sequences are SQVTM and ANQGSEA. The CDR3 region has the DNA TGCAGCGTTGGAGGGTTCCGGGACTACGAGCAGTACTTC. Amino acids: CSVGGFRDYEQYF.

The gene calls are TRBV27 and TRBJ2-1; D is undetermined. The V and J ends lost 5 bases and 6 bases respectively, with 14 bases between them. Germline-derived CDR1 and CDR2 are MNHEY and SMNVEV (reference sequence). The CDR3 covers 14 residues. The CDR3 nucleotides are TGTGCCAGCAGTCCCGGACCATGGGGCAATGAGCAGTTCTTC. Its translation is CASSPGPWGNEQFF.

The V gene is TRBV27, the J gene TRBJ1-5, with a tentative D call TRBD1 (5 bases). Per germline, CDR1 MNHEY and CDR2 SMNVEV (reference sequence). V shed 1 base and J shed 6 bases, with 10 bases lying between them. The CDR3 covers 14 residues. CDR3 region: CASSLLGGGQPQHF. The CDR3, as DNA: TGTGCCAGCAGTTTATTGGGGGGTGGTCAGCCCCAGCATTTT.

The gene calls are TRBV6-6 and TRBJ2-3, with 8 positions matching TRBD2. With V trimmed by 5 bases and J by 6 bases, 7 bases remained unmatched. There are 14 residues in the CDR3. Germline CDR1 and CDR2: MNHNY and SVGAGI (reference sequence). CDR3 region: CASSPGLVVDTQYF. The DNA for the CDR3 is TGTGCCAGCAGTCCGGGACTAGTGGTTGATACGCAGTATTTT.

This chain joins TRBV19 and TRBJ1-2; no definite D call. Germline CDR1 reads LNHDA; CDR2 reads SQIVND (reference sequence). Trimming pared 8 bases from V and 4 bases from J, leaving 5 bases between. This CDR3 is 10 amino acids long. The CDR3 DNA reads TGTGCCAGTTTATCCTATGGCTACACCTTC. Translated, it gives CASLSYGYTF.